This T cell receptor (beta chain) is drawn from a study of vaccination and CD4 T cells after COVID-19. Turning to the study itself: Participants, all vaccine recipients, received two doses of either BNT162b2 or mRNA-1273. Diagnosis preceded the drawing of post-COVID samples by a median approximately 100 days (range 35 to 161). A median of around 73 days (range 14 to 241) separated dose two from the taking of post-vaccine samples.

Concerning this clonotype itself: Its cognate antigen is unknown.

Study outcomes and limitations: The study found that a median around 90% of reactive clones in convalescent patients appeared only post-vaccination.

The time point: late sampling 161 to 241 days after vaccination in a few convalescent patients. V was clipped by 2 bases and J by 0 bases, with 11 bases between them. This CDR3 spans 16 amino acids. Germline V gene lookup returns CDR1 MNHEY and CDR2 SVGAGI. MiXCR was run by TCRdb on the PCR reads, yielding one entry per CDR3 protein. The sample contains about 36,000 distinct CDR3 sequences, 36% of which appear only once. This sequence was found in a human donor who had recovered from COVID-19. V is TRBV6-5 and J is TRBJ2-4; D is undetermined. The specimen was CD4+ T cells from blood, collected about 7 months after SARS-CoV-2 vaccination. Here the CDR3 DNA reads TGTGCCAGCAGTTACGGGCAGGAACTAGCCAAAAACATTCAGTACTTC. Translation gives CASSYGQELAKNIQYF.